Below, 20 T cell receptor beta chains from the same sample are listed, as sequenced in a study of a mutant IDH1 vaccine in newly diagnosed glioma. Time point indicated: baseline, week 1 (first vaccination visit). Indicated treatment: pre-vaccination baseline after standard-of-care therapy. Sequenced by immunoSEQ multiplex PCR; TCRdb stores in-frame clones only, minus some. The table lists approximately 54,000 clones, 70% to 90% of them singletons. The sequencing here drew on PBMCs, taken from a glioma patient treated with radiotherapy, temozolomide or both. Every receptor here comes from a man aged 18 to 29 with glioma.

This clone was detected a few times. V gene TRBV9 combines with J gene TRBJ2-7; tentatively, D is TRBD1 (7 bases). The CDR3 is made up of 16 amino acids. CDR1 is SGDLS and CDR2 is YYNGEE in the germline V gene. Trimming cost V 3 bases and J 2 bases, with 18 bases left between them. For the CDR3, the DNA is TGTGCCAGCAGCGGGAGGGATACAGGGGACCCCTACGAGCAGTACTTC. The encoded protein is CASSGRDTGDPYEQYF.

The chain is built from TRBV10-1 and TRBJ1-2, with D uncertain. Trimming shortened V by 6 bases and J by 7 bases, and 9 bases separated the two germline ends. The germline V gene encodes CDR1 WNHNN and CDR2 SYGVQD (reference sequence). The CDR3 has 11 amino acids. The DNA for the CDR3 is TGCGCCAGCAGGTGGTTTGGTGGCTACACCTTC. It translates to CASRWFGGYTF.

This sequence joins TRBV7-3 and TRBJ1-5; D is unclear. Per the germline V gene, CDR1 is SGHTA and CDR2 is FQGTGA. This CDR3 spans 13 amino acids. V gave up 3 bases and J gave up 5 bases, with 8 bases separating them. DNA for the CDR3: TGTGCCAGCAGCTTTGGGCCGTATCAGCCCCAGCATTTT. This codes for CASSFGPYQPQHF. Full variable domain (remainder filled in from reference TRBV7-3 and TRBJ1-5): GAGVSQTPSNKVTEKGKYVELRCDPISGHTALYWYRQSLGQGPEFLIYFQGTGAADDSGLPNDRFFAVRPEGSVSTLKIQRTERGDSAVYLCASSFGPYQPQHFGDGTRLSIL.

The rearrangement links TRBV6-5 to TRBJ1-1; D not resolved. The CDR3 has 14 amino acids. V lost 0 bases and J lost 9, with 14 bases in between. CDR1 is MNHEY, CDR2 SVGAGI, per germline. CDR3 bases: TGTGCCAGCAGTTACTCGAGTATGCAGCTACAAGCTTTCTTT. This codes for CASSYSSMQLQAFF.

The J gene is TRBJ1-4, the V gene TRBV28, with D possibly TRBD1 on 5 matching bases. V lost 7 bases to trimming and J lost 8 bases, with 8 bases between them. CDR3 length: 11 residues. The germline V gene has CDR1 MDHEN and CDR2 SYDVKM. CDR3 nucleotides: TGTGCCAGCACCACAGGAGAAAAACTGTTTTTT. It codes for CASTTGEKLFF. Using reference TRBV28 and TRBJ1-4 for the parts outside the CDR3, the full variable domain is DVKVTQSSRYLVKRTGEKVFLECVQDMDHENMFWYRQDPGLGLRLIYFSYDVKMKEKGDIPEGYSVSREKKERFSLILESASTNQTSMYLCASTTGEKLFFGSGTQLSVL.

The J gene is TRBJ2-3, the V gene TRBV9; the D is unclear. CDR3 length: 13 residues. Trimming removed 4 bases at V and 0 bases at J, with 6 bases between. The germline V gene has CDR1 SGDLS and CDR2 YYNGEE. The CDR3 here is CASSPQSTDTQYF. The CDR3 nucleotides are TGTGCCAGCAGCCCTCAAAGCACAGATACGCAGTATTTT.

The genes are TRBV2 and TRBJ1-2, with D perhaps TRBD1 (5 bases). Trimming stripped 5 bases from V and 5 bases from J, with 21 bases between. Per the germline V gene, CDR1 is SNHLY and CDR2 is FYNNEI. This CDR3 comprises 16 residues. Here the CDR3 DNA reads TGTGCCAGCAGTCCCACCCCGGGACCGAGGGAGTATGGCTACACCTTC. Translation: CASSPTPGPREYGYTF.

This clone has just a few counts. V usage is TRBV12-5 and J usage is TRBJ1-5, with D perhaps TRBD1 (6 bases). The germline V gene encodes CDR1 LGHNT and CDR2 FRNRAP. The CDR3 is 13 amino acids. The V end was cut by 6 bases, the J end by 5 bases, with 11 bases between. This chain's CDR3 is CASGSDSHQPQHF. The CDR3 DNA is TGTGCTAGTGGGTCGGACAGCCATCAGCCCCAGCATTTT.

The chain couples TRBV7-2 to TRBJ2-7; TRBD2 aligns across 11 bases. Trimming at V came to 4 bases and at J to 3 bases, leaving 5 bases not matched to a gene. The length of the CDR3 is 15 residues. From germline, CDR1 is SGHTA and CDR2 FQGNSA. CDR3 in amino acids: CASSSGLAGGYEQYF. The CDR3 DNA is TGTGCCAGCAGCTCCGGCCTAGCGGGAGGCTACGAGCAGTACTTC.

This sequence joins TRBV29-1 and TRBJ2-3; D ambiguous. Trimming removed 7 bases at V and 6 bases at J, with 11 bases between. The CDR3 sequence is 11 residues long. Per the germline V gene, CDR1 is SQVTM and CDR2 is ANQGSEA. The CDR3 loop is CSARGRDTQYF. CDR3 nucleotides: TGCAGCGCCCGTGGGCGGGATACGCAGTATTTT.

The V call is TRBV5-4, the J call TRBJ2-7, with D tentatively TRBD2 (6 bases). Germline CDR1 is SGHNT and CDR2 is YYREEE (reference sequence). Trimming removed 1 base at V and 3 bases at J, with 14 bases between. The CDR3 covers 15 residues. In DNA form, the CDR3 reads TGTGCCAGCAGCTTGCGGATAGCGGAGGGCTACGAGCAGTACTTC. Amino acid sequence: CASSLRIAEGYEQYF.

J is TRBJ2-3 and V is TRBV6-1; D is unresolved. This CDR3 has 15 residues. V was trimmed by 1 base and J by 1 base, leaving 9 bases between them. Germline assignment: CDR1 MNHNS and CDR2 SASEGT. The chain's CDR3 is CASSEGVPRTDTQYF. DNA of the CDR3: TGTGCCAGCAGTGAAGGGGTGCCCCGCACAGATACGCAGTATTTT.

The chain is built from TRBV5-1 and TRBJ2-3; no clear D gene. Deletions cut 4 bases from V and 5 bases from J, with 20 bases between. This CDR3 comprises 16 residues. CDR1 and CDR2 (germline): SGHRS, YFSETQ. The CDR3 DNA sequence: TGCGCCAGCAGCCCCGGGCTACCCACACTTTTAGATACGCAGTATTTT. Translating gives CASSPGLPTLLDTQYF.

The V and J genes are TRBV7-4 and TRBJ1-4, with 7 bases identical to TRBD1. With 4 bases clipped from V and 6 bases from J, the junction kept 8 bases outside the gene matches. Germline V gene lookup returns CDR1 SGHVT and CDR2 SQSDAQ. There are 15 residues in the CDR3. The CDR3: CASSYSGTDDEKLFF. The CDR3 DNA sequence: TGTGCCAGCAGCTACTCCGGGACAGACGATGAAAAACTGTTTTTT.

This clone was seen more than once but under ten times. The chain combines TRBV18 with TRBJ1-5; tentatively, D is TRBD1 (6 bases). V was shortened by 0 bases and J by 2 bases, with 8 bases between the two germline ends. Germline CDR1 is KGHSH and CDR2 is LQKENI. The CDR3 loop spans 15 amino acids. CDR3 sequence reads: CASSPPAGGNQPQHF. In DNA form, the CDR3 reads TGTGCCAGCTCACCACCCGCAGGGGGCAATCAGCCCCAGCATTTT.

This chain connects TRBV4-1 to TRBJ2-3; D is perhaps TRBD1 or TRBD2 (5 bases each). This CDR3 spans 14 amino acids. V gave up 4 bases and J gave up 9 bases, with 17 bases separating them. Germline V gene data show CDR1 as MGHRA and CDR2 as YSYEKL. CDR3 sequence reads: CASSPDAGTRTQYF. The CDR3 region has the DNA TGCGCCAGCAGCCCCGATGCAGGGACGAGAACGCAGTATTTT.

V is TRBV25-1 and J is TRBJ2-7; D gene ambiguous. Germline-derived CDR1 and CDR2 are MGHDK and SYGVNS. Trimming shortened V by 2 bases and J by 3 bases, and 8 bases separated the two germline ends. The CDR3 sequence is 13 residues long. The CDR3 protein is CASSESVGYEQYF. For the CDR3, the DNA is TGTGCCAGCAGTGAAAGCGTCGGCTACGAGCAGTACTTC.

J is TRBJ1-1 and V is TRBV5-4, with D unclear. CDR3 length equals 14 residues. CDR1 is SGHNT and CDR2 is YYREEE in the germline V gene (reference sequence). V was cut by 0 bases and J by 0 bases, with 6 bases left in between. CDR3 bases: TGTGCCAGCAGCTTGGATTTGTTGAACACTGAAGCTTTCTTT. Its protein product is CASSLDLLNTEAFF.

The V call is TRBV19, the J call TRBJ1-4; D is unresolved. The CDR3 is made up of 13 amino acids. The germline V gene has CDR1 LNHDA and CDR2 SQIVND (reference sequence). Trimming removed 6 bases at V and 8 bases at J, with 13 bases between. The CDR3 loop reads CASSGTEIEKLFF. The DNA of the CDR3 is TGTGCCAGTAGCGGTACAGAAATAGAAAAACTGTTTTTT.

The chain employs TRBV30 and TRBJ1-2; 9 nucleotides agree with TRBD1. Looked up from germline, CDR1 is GTSNPN and CDR2 is SVGIG (reference sequence). V lost 4 bases and J lost 2; bases outside the gene matches: 8. This CDR3 region has 15 residues. CDR3 DNA sequence: TGTGCCTGGACCTCCCCCGGGACAGGGAACTATGGCTACACCTTC. Encoded protein: CAWTSPGTGNYGYTF. Supplemented by reference TRBV30 and TRBJ1-2, the full variable domain reads SQTIHQWPATLVQPVGSPLSLECTVEGTSNPNLYWYRQAAGRGLQLLFYSVGIGQISSEVPQNLSASRPQDRQFILSSKKLLLSDSGFYLCAWTSPGTGNYGYTFGSGTRLTVV.